A selection of T cell receptor beta chains follows, all from one sample in a study of vaccination and CD4 T cells after COVID-19. For these TCRs, the target antigens are not known. TCRdb fed the PCR reads into MiXCR, producing one record per CDR3 protein. The repertoire consists of 2,000 to 2,500 distinct CDR3 sequences, with 20% to 25% occurring once and the leading ten covering around 50%. The sample comprised CD4+ T cells from blood, cultured in vitro. Every receptor here comes from a human donor in good health. CDR3s include the opening cysteine and the closing phenylalanine or tryptophan. The D gene is left open where the match is weak. Rows give clone size only sometimes, using once, few, many, or a class for an expanded clone.

CDR3: CASSLWAGGTQYF
DNA: TGTGCCAGCAGCTTGTGGGCGGGCGGTACGCAGTATTTT
V: TRBV5-4
D: NA
size: NA
J: TRBJ2-3

CDR3: CASSLGAGYGYTF
DNA: TGTGCCAGCAGCTTAGGGGCGGGCTATGGCTACACCTTC
V: TRBV7-2
D: NA
size: NA
J: TRBJ1-2

CDR3: CASRGNFYGYTF
DNA: TGTGCCAGCCGGGGGAATTTCTATGGCTACACCTTC
V: TRBV4-2
D: NA
size: NA
J: TRBJ1-2

CDR3: CASSEDWATGELFF
DNA: TGTGCCAGCAGTGAGGATTGGGCCACCGGGGAGCTGTTTTTT
V: TRBV2
D: NA
size: NA
J: TRBJ2-2

CDR3: CTSSQRYNEQFF
DNA: TGCACCAGCAGCCAAAGGTACAATGAGCAGTTCTTC
V: TRBV1
D: NA
size: NA
J: TRBJ2-1

CDR3: CASSRSGGSYEQYF
DNA: TGCGCCAGCAGCCGTAGCGGGGGATCCTACGAGCAGTACTTC
V: TRBV5-1
D: TRBD2
size: NA
J: TRBJ2-7

CDR3: CASSDWSSTQYF
DNA: TGTGCCAGCAGTGATTGGAGCAGTACGCAGTATTTT
V: TRBV2
D: NA
size: few
J: TRBJ2-3

CDR3: CASSFLIAVEEGTQYF
DNA: TGTGCCAGCAGTTTTCTGATAGCGGTGGAGGAAGGTACGCAGTATTTT
V: TRBV27
D: NA
size: few
J: TRBJ2-3

CDR3: CSARGAGARPYEQYF
DNA: TGCAGTGCTAGAGGAGCGGGGGCTCGGCCTTACGAGCAGTACTTC
V: TRBV20-1
D: TRBD2
size: NA
J: TRBJ2-7

CDR3: CASSRGEPSHIQYF
DNA: TGTGCCAGCAGCCGAGGGGAGCCCTCCCACATTCAGTACTTC
V: TRBV5-6
D: NA
size: NA
J: TRBJ2-4

CDR3: CASSFIPGQGTDTQYF
DNA: TGTGCCAGCAGTTTCATCCCGGGACAGGGGACAGATACGCAGTATTTT
V: TRBV6-2/TRBV6-3
D: TRBD1
size: NA
J: TRBJ2-3

CDR3: CATSDPDRGVYNEQFF
DNA: TGTGCCACCAGTGACCCGGACAGGGGGGTGTACAATGAGCAGTTCTTC
V: TRBV24-1
D: TRBD1
size: few
J: TRBJ2-1

CDR3: CSAVAGGALDEQFF
DNA: TGCAGTGCCGTAGCGGGGGGCGCTTTGGATGAGCAGTTCTTC
V: TRBV20-1
D: TRBD2
size: few
J: TRBJ2-1

CDR3: CASSRTSGMADTQYF
DNA: TGTGCCAGCAGTCGGACTAGCGGGATGGCAGATACGCAGTATTTT
V: TRBV6-1
D: TRBD2
size: few
J: TRBJ2-3

CDR3: CASSGGLGLAHKNIQYF
DNA: TGTGCCAGCAGTGGGGGATTAGGGTTGGCGCACAAAAACATTCAGTACTTC
V: TRBV2
D: NA
size: NA
J: TRBJ2-4

CDR3: CASSLAQSGRDTQYF
DNA: TGCGCCAGCAGCTTGGCCCAGTCGGGTCGGGATACGCAGTATTTT
V: TRBV5-1
D: NA
size: NA
J: TRBJ2-3

CDR3: CASSPYTLTEATDTQYF
DNA: TGTGCCAGCAGCCCTTATACTCTGACGGAAGCGACAGATACGCAGTATTTT
V: TRBV11-2
D: NA
size: NA
J: TRBJ2-3

CDR3: CASSLFPGEDYGYTF
DNA: TGTGCCAGCAGCTTATTCCCTGGCGAGGACTATGGCTACACCTTC
V: TRBV7-9
D: NA
size: few
J: TRBJ1-2

CDR3: CAISESGWTVGKLFF
DNA: TGTGCCATCAGTGAGTCCGGATGGACCGTCGGAAAACTGTTTTTT
V: TRBV10-3
D: NA
size: few
J: TRBJ1-4

CDR3: CASSGHSYGYTF
DNA: TGTGCCAGCAGTGGACACTCCTATGGCTACACCTTC
V: TRBV2
D: NA
size: medium-sized
J: TRBJ1-2

CDR3: CASSFAPYNEQFF
DNA: TGTGCCAGCAGCTTCGCCCCCTACAATGAGCAGTTCTTC
V: TRBV28
D: NA
size: NA
J: TRBJ2-1

CDR3: CASSGDYPSYEQYF
DNA: TGTGCCAGCAGCGGGGACTACCCATCCTACGAGCAGTACTTC
V: TRBV9
D: TRBD2
size: few
J: TRBJ2-7

CDR3: CASTAPGARTEAFF
DNA: TGTGCCAGCACCGCGCCGGGGGCCCGCACTGAAGCTTTCTTT
V: TRBV28
D: NA
size: NA
J: TRBJ1-1

CDR3: CAISDPHRDSYEQYF
DNA: TGTGCCATCAGTGACCCTCACAGGGACTCCTACGAGCAGTACTTC
V: TRBV10-3
D: NA
size: few
J: TRBJ2-7

CDR3: CASSSVGQGAGWSPLHF
DNA: TGTGCCAGCAGCTCAGTGGGACAGGGGGCAGGGTGGTCACCCCTCCACTTT
V: TRBV5-4
D: TRBD1
size: NA
J: TRBJ1-6

CDR3: CASRLVSTDTQYF
DNA: TGTGCCAGTCGTCTCGTTAGCACAGATACGCAGTATTTT
V: TRBV6-1
D: NA
size: NA
J: TRBJ2-3

CDR3: CASRKGDTQYF
DNA: TGTGCCAGCAGGAAGGGAGATACGCAGTATTTT
V: TRBV6-1
D: NA
size: medium-sized
J: TRBJ2-3

CDR3: CASIRGGDTGELFF
DNA: TGTGCCAGCATTAGAGGGGGGGACACCGGGGAGCTGTTTTTT
V: TRBV6-1
D: NA
size: few
J: TRBJ2-2

CDR3: CASSRSLAFGNTIYF
DNA: TGTGCTAGCAGCCGTAGCTTGGCGTTTGGAAACACCATATATTTT
V: TRBV7-7
D: NA
size: medium-sized
J: TRBJ1-3

CDR3: CASSFYQSQETQYF
DNA: TGTGCCAGCAGCTTCTATCAGTCGCAAGAGACCCAGTACTTC
V: TRBV7-8
D: NA
size: NA
J: TRBJ2-5

CDR3: CASSPRTGEANVLTF
DNA: TGTGCCAGCAGCCCTAGGACAGGGGAGGCCAACGTCCTGACTTTC
V: TRBV5-4
D: TRBD1
size: NA
J: TRBJ2-6

CDR3: CASSLRGQGKSYEQYF
DNA: TGTGCCAGCAGCTTAAGGGGACAGGGGAAATCCTACGAGCAGTACTTC
V: TRBV7-8
D: TRBD1
size: large
J: TRBJ2-7

CDR3: CASSEPRVGVEAFF
DNA: TGTGCCAGCAGTGAACCACGGGTAGGGGTTGAAGCTTTCTTT
V: TRBV6-1
D: NA
size: few
J: TRBJ1-1

CDR3: CSAVRGGAYQETQYF
DNA: TGCAGTGCTGTTAGGGGGGGGGCTTACCAAGAGACCCAGTACTTC
V: TRBV20-1
D: NA
size: few
J: TRBJ2-5

CDR3: CASSLGPGLGGYTF
DNA: TGTGCCAGCAGCTTAGGTCCGGGGCTGGGGGGCTACACCTTC
V: TRBV7-2
D: NA
size: few
J: TRBJ1-2

CDR3: CASTTTGETQYF
DNA: TGTGCCAGCACTACGACGGGAGAGACCCAGTACTTC
V: TRBV2
D: NA
size: few
J: TRBJ2-5

CDR3: CASSLLNRGTQYF
DNA: TGTGCCAGCAGCTTATTGAACCGGGGGACCCAGTACTTC
V: TRBV7-2
D: NA
size: few
J: TRBJ2-5

CDR3: CSATYNEQFF
DNA: TGCAGTGCCACCTACAATGAGCAGTTCTTC
V: TRBV20-1
D: NA
size: NA
J: TRBJ2-1

CDR3: CASSELPSYNEQFF
DNA: TGTGCCAGCAGTGAACTCCCATCCTACAATGAGCAGTTCTTC
V: TRBV6-1
D: NA
size: few
J: TRBJ2-1

CDR3: CASRGLAGASTDTQYF
DNA: TGTGCCAGCAGGGGCCTAGCGGGGGCTAGCACAGATACGCAGTATTTT
V: TRBV27
D: TRBD2
size: few
J: TRBJ2-3

CDR3: CAWSVSGGGEQFF
DNA: TGTGCCTGGAGCGTCTCGGGGGGAGGTGAGCAGTTCTTC
V: TRBV30
D: TRBD2
size: once
J: TRBJ2-1

CDR3: CASSQDLTSGTDTQYF
DNA: TGCGCCAGCAGCCAAGACTTAACTAGTGGCACAGATACGCAGTATTTT
V: TRBV5-1
D: NA
size: NA
J: TRBJ2-3

CDR3: CASSTKTLGLAGWNTGELFF
DNA: TGTGCCAGCAGCACGAAAACATTGGGACTAGCGGGATGGAACACCGGGGAGCTGTTTTTT
V: TRBV11-3
D: TRBD2
size: few
J: TRBJ2-2

CDR3: CSARLAGQGGNTEAFF
DNA: TGCAGTGCTAGATTGGCGGGACAGGGGGGAAACACTGAAGCTTTCTTT
V: TRBV20-1
D: TRBD1
size: large
J: TRBJ1-1

CDR3: CASSQAGGAPYEQYF
DNA: TGCGCCAGCAGCCAGGCGGGGGGAGCACCCTACGAGCAGTACTTC
V: TRBV4-1
D: TRBD2
size: NA
J: TRBJ2-7

CDR3: CASSRYSGGVTDTQYF
DNA: TGTGCCAGCAGCCGATACAGCGGGGGGGTGACAGATACGCAGTATTTT
V: TRBV9
D: TRBD2
size: NA
J: TRBJ2-3

CDR3: CASSLDRGKVHEQYF
DNA: TGTGCCAGCAGCCTGGACAGGGGGAAGGTTCACGAGCAGTACTTC
V: TRBV7-3
D: TRBD1
size: medium-sized
J: TRBJ2-7

CDR3: CASSLNLAASTDTQYF
DNA: TGTGCCAGCAGCTTAAACCTAGCGGCTAGCACAGATACGCAGTATTTT
V: TRBV7-3
D: TRBD2
size: NA
J: TRBJ2-3

CDR3: CASSYVRTSELSYEQYF
DNA: TGTGCCAGCAGTTACGTGCGGACTAGCGAATTATCCTACGAGCAGTACTTC
V: TRBV6-2/TRBV6-3
D: TRBD2
size: few
J: TRBJ2-7